A selection of T cell receptor beta chains follows, all from one sample in a study of glioma-infiltrating T cells. TCRdb analysed the multiplex PCR reads with MiXCR anew, one entry per CDR3 protein. The table lists about 190,000 distinct CDR3 sequences, 30% to 40% of them singletons. The sample taken for sequencing was glioma tissue, nonneoplastic brain tissue, or PBMCs (not recorded which). These receptors all stem from a human donor with low-grade glioma or glioblastoma, undergoing nonglioma brain surgery, or in good health (not recorded which). Each CDR3 is given with its conserved first and last residue. A D gene is named only where the DNA matches it firmly. The size entry is marked missing in some rows and otherwise reads once, few, many or a size class.

d_gene: TRBD1; j_gene: TRBJ1-1; abundance: many; v_gene: TRBV6-1; CDR3aa: CASSSGDSLNTEAFF; CDR3nt: TGTGCCAGCAGTTCGGGGGACAGCTTGAACACTGAAGCTTTCTTT
d_gene: .; j_gene: TRBJ2-1; abundance: many; v_gene: TRBV20-1; CDR3aa: CSARPVAVSYNEQFF; CDR3nt: TGCAGTGCTAGACCCGTTGCGGTTTCCTACAATGAGCAGTTCTTC
d_gene: .; j_gene: TRBJ1-1; abundance: .; v_gene: TRBV6-1; CDR3aa: CASNTAGRGLSTEAFF; CDR3nt: TGTGCAAGCAACACCGCGGGCAGGGGCCTTTCGACTGAAGCTTTCTTT
d_gene: TRBD1; j_gene: TRBJ2-7; abundance: many; v_gene: TRBV27; CDR3aa: CASSSRTGSHEQYF; CDR3nt: TGTGCCAGCAGTTCTCGGACAGGGAGCCACGAGCAGTACTTC
d_gene: .; j_gene: TRBJ2-2; abundance: .; v_gene: TRBV11-2; CDR3aa: CASIGVGELFF; CDR3nt: TGTGCCAGCATCGGCGTCGGTGAGCTGTTTTTT
d_gene: TRBD1; j_gene: TRBJ2-7; abundance: .; v_gene: TRBV7-9; CDR3aa: CASSLGSTGAWDEQYF; CDR3nt: TGTGCCAGCAGCTTAGGGTCGACAGGGGCCTGGGACGAGCAGTACTTC
d_gene: TRBD1; j_gene: TRBJ1-5; abundance: .; v_gene: TRBV7-9; CDR3aa: CASSLEGQSAVYSNQPQHF; CDR3nt: TGTGCCAGCAGCCTAGAGGGACAGTCGGCGGTCTATAGCAATCAGCCCCAGCATTTT
d_gene: .; j_gene: TRBJ1-5; abundance: .; v_gene: TRBV27; CDR3aa: CASSRRTSNQPQHF; CDR3nt: TGTGCCAGCAGTCGACGGACTAGCAATCAGCCCCAGCATTTT
d_gene: .; j_gene: TRBJ2-7; abundance: .; v_gene: TRBV5-4; CDR3aa: CASNFASGQQYF; CDR3nt: TGTGCCAGCAACTTTGCCAGCGGGCAGCAGTACTTC
d_gene: .; j_gene: TRBJ1-4; abundance: few; v_gene: TRBV19; CDR3aa: CASSSDGVNEKLFF; CDR3nt: TGTGCCAGTAGTTCCGACGGGGTGAATGAAAAACTGTTTTTT
d_gene: TRBD1; j_gene: TRBJ2-7; abundance: .; v_gene: TRBV5-6; CDR3aa: CASSPGQGIASYEQYF; CDR3nt: TGTGCCAGCAGCCCGGGACAGGGTATAGCGAGCTACGAGCAGTACTTC
d_gene: .; j_gene: TRBJ2-1; abundance: many; v_gene: TRBV3-1; CDR3aa: CASSHLSLNEQFF; CDR3nt: TGTGCCAGCAGTCATTTGTCGCTCAATGAGCAGTTCTTC
d_gene: .; j_gene: TRBJ2-3; abundance: .; v_gene: TRBV29-1; CDR3aa: CSVERRSSTDTQYF; CDR3nt: TGCAGCGTTGAGAGGCGGTCTAGCACAGATACGCAGTATTTT